This T cell receptor beta chain appears in the sequencing data of a study of blood T cell repertoires in COVID-19. About the study: Samples of COVID-19 (acute and convalescent) were obtained from the United States, Italy and Spain.

Sequencing was performed with immunoSEQ multiplex PCR; in TCRdb, only in-frame clones are kept and a portion is missing. The table has about 280,000 clones, approximately 90% seen once. Trimming took off 0 bases at V and 0 bases at J, with 7 bases between the two ends. Germline V gene data show CDR1 as SGHRS and CDR2 as YFSETQ. CDR3 length equals 15 residues. The chain joins TRBV5-1 to TRBJ1-3, with unresolved D. The receptor comes from a woman younger than 45 with active or convalescent COVID-19. Source material: peripheral blood. CDR3: CASSLGVSSGNTIYF. CDR3 sequence (DNA): TGCGCCAGCAGCTTGGGTGTCAGCTCTGGAAACACCATATATTTT. Using reference TRBV5-1 and TRBJ1-3 for the parts outside the CDR3, the full variable domain is KAGVTQTPRYLIKTRGQQVTLSCSPISGHRSVSWYQQTPGQGLQFLFEYFSETQRNKGNFPGRFSGRQFSNSRSEMNVSTLELGDSALYLCASSLGVSSGNTIYFGEGSWLTVV.